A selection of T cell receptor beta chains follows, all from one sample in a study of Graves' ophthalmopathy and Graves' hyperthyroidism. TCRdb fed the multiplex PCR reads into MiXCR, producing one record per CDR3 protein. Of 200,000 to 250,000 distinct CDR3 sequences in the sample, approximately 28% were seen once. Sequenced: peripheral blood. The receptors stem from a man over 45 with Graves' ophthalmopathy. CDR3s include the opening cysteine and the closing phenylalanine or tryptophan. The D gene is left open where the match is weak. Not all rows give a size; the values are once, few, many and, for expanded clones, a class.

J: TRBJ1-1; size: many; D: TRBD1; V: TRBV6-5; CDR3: CASSYDRGGLNTEAFF; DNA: TGTGCCAGCAGTTACGACAGGGGGGGTCTGAACACTGAAGCTTTCTTT
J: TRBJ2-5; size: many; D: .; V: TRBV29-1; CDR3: CSVDEQGLGKETQYF; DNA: TGCAGCGTTGATGAGCAGGGACTGGGGAAAGAGACCCAGTACTTC
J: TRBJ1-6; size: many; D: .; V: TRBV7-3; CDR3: CASSFGIDNSPLHF; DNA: TGTGCCAGCAGCTTCGGAATCGATAATTCACCCCTCCACTTT
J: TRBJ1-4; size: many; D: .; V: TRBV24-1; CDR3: CATSDSGIGEKLFF; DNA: TGTGCCACCAGTGACTCCGGGATCGGTGAAAAACTGTTTTTT
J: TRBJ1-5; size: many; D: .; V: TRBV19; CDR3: CASSPPGTTGYEPQHF; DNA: TGTGCCAGTAGCCCGCCGGGAACTACAGGGTACGAGCCCCAGCATTTT
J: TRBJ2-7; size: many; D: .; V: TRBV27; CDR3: CASGSHTTYEQYF; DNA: TGTGCCAGCGGGTCGCATACGACCTACGAGCAGTACTTC
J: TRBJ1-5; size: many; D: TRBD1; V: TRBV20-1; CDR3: CSACGTGVCQPQHF; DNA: TGCAGTGCTTGCGGGACAGGGGTTTGTCAGCCCCAGCATTTT
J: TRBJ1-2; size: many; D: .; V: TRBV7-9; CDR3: CASSLQGGVRYGYTF; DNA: TGTGCCAGCAGCCTCCAAGGGGGGGTTCGGTATGGCTACACCTTC
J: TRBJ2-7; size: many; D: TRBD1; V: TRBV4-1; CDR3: CASSQVGQGALSEQYF; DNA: TGCGCCAGCAGCCAAGTAGGACAGGGGGCTTTGAGCGAGCAGTACTTC
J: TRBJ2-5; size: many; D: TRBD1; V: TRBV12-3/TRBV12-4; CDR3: CASARDRDRETQYF; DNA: TGTGCCAGCGCAAGGGACAGGGACCGAGAGACCCAGTACTTC
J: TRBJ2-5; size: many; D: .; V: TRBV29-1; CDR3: CSVVPGGSETQYF; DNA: TGCAGCGTTGTCCCCGGGGGCTCAGAGACCCAGTACTTC
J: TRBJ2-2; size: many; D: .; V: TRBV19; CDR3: CASSISGVIGTGELFF; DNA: TGTGCCAGTAGTATATCAGGGGTAATTGGCACCGGGGAGCTGTTTTTT
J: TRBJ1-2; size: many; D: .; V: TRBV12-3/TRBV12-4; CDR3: CASSLGAAGGYTF; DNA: TGTGCCAGCAGTTTAGGGGCAGCGGGGGGCTACACCTTC
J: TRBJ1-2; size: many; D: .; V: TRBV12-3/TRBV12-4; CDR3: CASSLWGTYGYTF; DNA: TGTGCCAGCAGTTTATGGGGGACCTATGGCTACACCTTC
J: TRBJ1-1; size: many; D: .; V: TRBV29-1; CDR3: CSVEAEAFF; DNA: TGCAGCGTTGAGGCTGAAGCTTTCTTT
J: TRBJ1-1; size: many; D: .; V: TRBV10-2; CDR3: CASSETWRNTEAFF; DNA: TGCGCCAGCAGTGAGACCTGGCGGAACACTGAAGCTTTCTTT
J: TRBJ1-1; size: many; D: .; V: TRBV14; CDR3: CASSHLGTEAFF; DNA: TGTGCCAGCAGCCACCTGGGCACTGAAGCTTTCTTT
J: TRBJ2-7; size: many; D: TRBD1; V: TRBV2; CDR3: CASREGTGADYEQYF; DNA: TGTGCCAGCAGGGAAGGGACAGGGGCAGACTACGAGCAGTACTTC
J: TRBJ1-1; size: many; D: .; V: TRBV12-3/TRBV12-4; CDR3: CASSSPLNTEAFF; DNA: TGTGCCAGCAGTTCTCCTTTGAACACTGAAGCTTTCTTT
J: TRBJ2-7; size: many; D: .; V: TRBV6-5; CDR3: CASSYLQGRSSEQYF; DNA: TGTGCCAGCAGTTACTTACAGGGCAGATCGTCCGAGCAGTACTTC
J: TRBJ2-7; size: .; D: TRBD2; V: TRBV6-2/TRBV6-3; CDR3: CASRVSGSPYEQYF; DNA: TGTGCCAGCAGGGTGAGCGGGAGTCCCTACGAGCAGTACTTC
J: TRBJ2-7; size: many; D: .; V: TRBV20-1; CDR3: CSASVDSPYEQYF; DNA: TGCAGTGCTAGTGTGGACAGTCCCTACGAGCAGTACTTC
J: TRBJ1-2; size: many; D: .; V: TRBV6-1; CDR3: CASSPARGTTQGYTF; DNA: TGTGCCAGCAGCCCCGCCCGGGGAACCACTCAGGGCTACACCTTC
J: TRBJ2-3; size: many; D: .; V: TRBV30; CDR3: CAWSIADTQYF; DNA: TGTGCCTGGAGTATAGCTGATACGCAGTATTTT
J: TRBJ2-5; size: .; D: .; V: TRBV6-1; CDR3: CASTLVGQNQETQYF; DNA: TGTGCCAGCACCCTAGTCGGACAGAACCAAGAGACCCAGTACTTC
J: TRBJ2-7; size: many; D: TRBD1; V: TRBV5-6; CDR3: CASSFTDRDYEQYF; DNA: TGTGCCAGCAGCTTTACGGACAGGGACTACGAGCAGTACTTC
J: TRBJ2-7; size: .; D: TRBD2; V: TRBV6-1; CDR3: CASRGLAGGRGEQYF; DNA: TGTGCCAGCAGAGGACTAGCGGGAGGGCGGGGCGAGCAGTACTTC
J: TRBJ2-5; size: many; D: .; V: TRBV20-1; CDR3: CSWHQEYSQETQYF; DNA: TGCAGTTGGCACCAAGAGTACTCTCAAGAGACCCAGTACTTC
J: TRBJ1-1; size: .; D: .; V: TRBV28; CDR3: CASSPQQMNTEAFF; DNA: TGTGCCAGCAGCCCACAGCAGATGAACACTGAAGCTTTCTTT
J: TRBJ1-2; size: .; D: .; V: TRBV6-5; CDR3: CASSYSRINYGYTF; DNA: TGTGCCAGCAGTTACTCCCGGATTAACTATGGCTACACCTTC
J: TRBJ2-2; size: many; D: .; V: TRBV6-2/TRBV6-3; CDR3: CASSYAPAQGDYNTGELFF; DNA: TGTGCCAGCAGTTACGCTCCCGCGCAGGGCGATTATAACACCGGGGAGCTGTTTTTT
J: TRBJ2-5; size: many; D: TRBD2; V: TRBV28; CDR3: CASSLVGLASQYF; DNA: TGTGCCAGCAGTTTGGTGGGACTAGCGTCCCAGTACTTC
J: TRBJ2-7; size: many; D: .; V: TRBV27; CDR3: CASSFGHNTYEQYF; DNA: TGTGCCAGCAGTTTTGGGCACAATACTTACGAGCAGTACTTC
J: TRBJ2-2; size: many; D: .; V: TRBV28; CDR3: CASRNAGELFF; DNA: TGTGCCAGCAGAAACGCCGGGGAGCTGTTTTTT
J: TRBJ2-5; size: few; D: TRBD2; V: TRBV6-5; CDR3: CASSYSWRGETQYF; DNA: TGTGCCAGCAGTTACTCTTGGCGGGGGGAGACCCAGTACTTC
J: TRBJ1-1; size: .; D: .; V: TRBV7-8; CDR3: CASSLSPPMNTEAFF; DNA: TGTGCCAGCAGCTTATCCCCACCCATGAACACTGAAGCTTTCTTT
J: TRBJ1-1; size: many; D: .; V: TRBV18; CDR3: CASSPLNRSRVSTEAFF; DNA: TGTGCCAGCTCCCCCCTTAATAGGAGCAGGGTGAGCACTGAAGCTTTCTTT
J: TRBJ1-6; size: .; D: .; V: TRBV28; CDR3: CASYAGGSGSPLHF; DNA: TGTGCCAGCTACGCGGGTGGGTCCGGTTCACCCCTCCACTTT